A single sample is the source of the 25 T cell receptor beta chains below, sequenced in a study of PD-1 blockade in classical Hodgkin lymphoma. Assay used: immunoSEQ multiplex PCR; TCRdb lists only in-frame clones, some missing. The profile shows under 25,000 clones, about 80% of them singletons. In every patient, relapse followed autologous stem cell transplantation, while exposure to brentuximab vedotin differed. Sample: peripheral blood mononuclear cells (PBMCs), taken before the second cycle of nivolumab. The receptors originated from a human donor with classical Hodgkin lymphoma.

This clone was counted a few times. V gene TRBV19 combines with J gene TRBJ2-2; D tentatively reads TRBD1 or TRBD2 (6 bases each). The CDR3 consists of 18 residues. Germline CDR1 is LNHDA and CDR2 is SQIVND (reference sequence). Trimming shortened V by 3 bases and J by 0 bases, and 17 bases separated the two germline ends. DNA for the CDR3: TGTGCCAGTAGTATTGGGGGGCCCTCTTTCGCGAACACCGGGGAGCTGTTTTTT. This sequence encodes CASSIGGPSFANTGELFF.

CDR3 sequence reads: CASTNSGANVLTF. CDR3 coding DNA: TGTGCCAGCACCAACTCTGGGGCCAACGTCCTGACTTTC. The chain links TRBV5-8 to TRBJ2-6; D call uncertain. This CDR3 region has 13 residues. Germline V CDR1 and CDR2: SGHTS, YDEGEE. V was cut by 6 bases and J by 0 bases, with 4 bases left in between.

The chain uses TRBV30 and TRBJ2-3, with TRBD1 matching 7 bases. The V segment lost 2 bases and the J segment 5 bases; nucleotides outside the gene matches: 4. Germline V CDR1 and CDR2: GTSNPN, SVGIG (reference sequence). CDR3 length equals 13 residues. CDR3 DNA sequence: TGTGCCTGGAGTCAGGGACAGAGAGATACGCAGTATTTT. Protein sequence: CAWSQGQRDTQYF.

J is TRBJ2-3 and V is TRBV10-1; TRBD2 matches 15 bases. This CDR3 has 16 residues. Germline-derived CDR1 and CDR2 are WNHNN and SYGVQD (reference sequence). J was trimmed by 4 bases and V by 2 bases; bases with no gene match: 1. The CDR3 DNA sequence: TGCGCCAGCAGTGAGGGGACTAGCGGGAGGCCAGATACGCAGTATTTT. Translated: CASSEGTSGRPDTQYF.

CDR3 in DNA: TGTGCCAGCAGCAAAAGGGGAGGGGGGAGCGACGAGCAGTACTTC. It translates to CASSKRGGGSDEQYF. This sequence joins TRBV21-1 and TRBJ2-7; TRBD2 is the table's D call, not checked against the DNA. TRBV21-1 is a documented pseudogene. The CDR3 covers 15 residues.

The gene calls are TRBV29-1 and TRBJ1-4; D unresolved. Trimming stripped 2 bases from V and 0 bases from J, with 7 bases between. Germline V gene data show CDR1 as SQVTM and CDR2 as ANQGSEA. CDR3 length equals 14 residues. The CDR3 nucleotides are TGCAGCGTTGAACGACTTGCAACTAATGAAAAACTGTTTTTT. Translating gives CSVERLATNEKLFF. Complete variable domain (other parts from reference TRBV29-1 and TRBJ1-4): SAVISQKPSRDICQRGTSLTIQCQVDSQVTMMFWYRQQPGQSLTLIATANQGSEATYESGFVIDKFPISRPNLTFSTLTVSNMSPEDSSIYLCSVERLATNEKLFFGSGTQLSVL.

The chain is built from TRBV6-6 and TRBJ2-5; a weak D match, TRBD1 (5 bases). V was pared by 5 bases and J by 4 bases, with 11 bases between. Germline CDR1 and CDR2: MNHNY and SVGAGI (reference sequence). The CDR3 totals 13 residues. In nucleotides, the CDR3 is TGTGCCAGCAGTCTCCGACAGCCAGAGACCCAGTACTTC. This gives the protein CASSLRQPETQYF.

This chain links TRBV19 with TRBJ1-1; unclear D gene. Trimming shortened V by 8 bases and J by 10 bases, and 17 bases separated the two germline ends. CDR1 and CDR2 (germline): LNHDA, SQIVND (reference sequence). CDR3 length: 12 amino acids. The CDR3 bases are TGTGCCAGTTGTTCGACGGACGGTCGAGCTTTCTTT. Translated, it gives CASCSTDGRAFF.

The chain has TRBV14 and TRBJ2-6, with unresolved D. The CDR3 length is 19 residues. The germline V and J ends were trimmed by 1 base and 0 bases, with 16 bases remaining between them. Germline lookup yields CDR1 SGHDN and CDR2 FVKESK. The CDR3, as DNA: TGTGCCAGCAGCCAAGGCCCGAAGCTTTTTGGCTCTGGGGCCAACGTCCTGACTTTC. Protein: CASSQGPKLFGSGANVLTF.

The V and J genes are TRBV12-5 and TRBJ2-1; 8 bases map to TRBD2. The CDR3 is 16 residues long. Germline loops: CDR1 LGHNT, CDR2 FRNRAP. Trimming cost V 0 bases and J 8 bases; bases outside gene matches: 9. CDR3 nucleotide sequence: TGTGCTAGTGGTTTGGTAATGGCGGGAGGTGGGGATGAGCAGTTCTTC. Its protein is CASGLVMAGGGDEQFF.

V is TRBV7-7 and J is TRBJ2-7; D is ambiguous. CDR3 length: 13 residues. Between the trimmed V and J ends, which lost 1 base and 7 bases, there was a span of 11 bases. From germline, CDR1 is SSHAT and CDR2 FNYEAQ (reference sequence). The CDR3 protein is CASSLDVGREQYF. CDR3 sequence (DNA): TGTGCCAGCAGCTTAGACGTGGGTCGGGAGCAGTACTTC.

This chain connects TRBV29-1 to TRBJ1-2; 7 nucleotides agree with TRBD1. The CDR3 covers 15 residues. Germline V lookup: CDR1 SQVTM, CDR2 ANQGSEA. V lost 5 bases, J lost 3 bases, and 12 bases stayed unmatched. CDR3 DNA: TGCAGCGTTCAGGGATTTACAGGGGCAGACTATGGCTACACCTTC. Its protein is CSVQGFTGADYGYTF.

V usage is TRBV7-6 and J usage is TRBJ2-5; a possible D gene is TRBD1 (5 bases). Trimming cost V 1 base and J 5 bases, with 11 bases left between them. The germline V gene encodes CDR1 SGHVS and CDR2 FNYEAQ. The CDR3 sequence is 14 residues long. CDR3 amino acids: CASSLVQGWETQYF. The CDR3 bases are TGTGCCAGCAGCTTAGTTCAGGGTTGGGAGACCCAGTACTTC.

This chain connects TRBV7-8 to TRBJ2-7, with D possibly being TRBD2 (6 bases). Germline V gene data show CDR1 as SGHVS and CDR2 as FQNEAQ. Trimming took 1 base from V and 5 from J, leaving 9 bases between them. This CDR3 contains 13 residues. This chain's CDR3 is CASSLGGVNEQYF. As DNA, the CDR3 is TGTGCCAGCAGCTTAGGGGGGGTGAACGAGCAGTACTTC.

The genes are TRBV11-2 and TRBJ1-1, with 9 bases matching TRBD1. The CDR3 consists of 17 residues. Germline V CDR1 and CDR2: SGHAT, FQNNGV. The V and J ends lost 5 bases and 1 base, in that order; junction bases with no gene match: 11. For the CDR3, the DNA is TGTGCCAGCAGCCACGGGACAGGGATATGGTGGAACACTGAAGCTTTCTTT. It codes for CASSHGTGIWWNTEAFF.

The chain combines TRBV6-6 with TRBJ1-5, with 8 nucleotides matching TRBD1. The CDR3 has 13 residues. Germline V gene lookup returns CDR1 MNHNY and CDR2 SVGAGI (reference sequence). The trim removed 6 bases at V and 2 bases at J, leaving 0 bases unmatched. CDR3 protein: CASRDRGNQPQHF. CDR3 DNA: TGTGCCAGCAGGGACAGGGGCAATCAGCCCCAGCATTTT.

This clone was found once. The chain employs TRBV7-9 and TRBJ1-5, with D unclear. The ends were cut back, 1 base at V and 3 bases at J, with 4 bases in the middle. This CDR3 is 13 amino acids long. CDR1 is SEHNR and CDR2 is FQNEAQ in the germline V gene (reference sequence). CDR3 bases: TGTGCCAGCAGCTTAGGGGTCAATCAGCCCCAGCATTTT. Protein: CASSLGVNQPQHF.

V gene TRBV19 combines with J gene TRBJ2-3; D tentatively reads TRBD1 or TRBD2 (5 bases each). Germline-derived CDR1 and CDR2 are LNHDA and SQIVND (reference sequence). V was shortened by 3 bases and J by 5 bases, with 12 bases between the two germline ends. The CDR3 covers 14 residues. The CDR3 region is CASSILLGVDTQYF. CDR3 bases: TGTGCCAGTAGTATCCTCCTGGGGGTAGATACGCAGTATTTT.

The V gene is TRBV12-2, the J gene TRBJ1-1. TRBV12-2 corresponds to a pseudogene. The CDR3 consists of 14 residues. The CDR3 here is CAVRRGATNTEAFF. The CDR3 DNA sequence: TGTGCGGTGAGGAGGGGGGCGACGAACACTGAAGCTTTCTTT.

The chain combines TRBV4-3 with TRBJ2-3; unclear D gene. Trimming pared 1 base from V and 0 bases from J, leaving 8 bases between. Per germline, CDR1 LGHNA and CDR2 YSLEER. The CDR3 runs to 15 residues. The CDR3, as DNA: TGCGCCAGCAGCCAAGTAAGGGCGAGCACAGATACGCAGTATTTT. Encoded protein: CASSQVRASTDTQYF.

The V gene is TRBV15, the J gene TRBJ2-7, with D possibly being TRBD1 (6 bases). Trimming stripped 1 base from V and 6 bases from J, with 16 bases between. Germline CDR1 LNHNV, CDR2 YYDKDF (reference sequence). CDR3 length: 15 residues. The CDR3 here is CATSRGNREGAEQYF. CDR3 sequence (DNA): TGTGCCACCAGCAGAGGGAACAGGGAAGGTGCCGAGCAGTACTTC.

This clone was picked up one time. V is TRBV7-2 and J is TRBJ1-1; the D is unclear. The CDR3 is made up of 11 amino acids. CDR1 is SGHTA and CDR2 is FQGNSA in the germline V gene. Trimming removed 7 bases at V and 11 bases at J, with 14 bases between. Here the CDR3 DNA reads TGTGCCAGCAACAACAGAGGCAGCGCTTTCTTT. It encodes CASNNRGSAFF.

J is TRBJ2-7 and V is TRBV10-1; D possibly uses TRBD1 or TRBD2 (5 bases each). There are 15 residues in the CDR3. Germline CDR1 and CDR2: WNHNN and SYGVQD (reference sequence). V gave up 3 bases and J gave up 1 base, with 13 bases separating them. CDR3 sequence (DNA): TGCGCCAGCAGTGACGGGACCCTTGGGTCCTACGAGCAGTACTTC. It codes for CASSDGTLGSYEQYF.

The CDR3 sequence is CASSKSGQGNEKLFF. CDR3 nucleotide sequence: TGTGCCAGCAGTAAATCGGGACAGGGTAATGAAAAACTGTTTTTT. The chain combines TRBV25-1 with TRBJ1-4, with 9 bases matching TRBD1. Germline V gene sequence: CDR1 MGHDK, CDR2 SYGVNS. The CDR3 is made up of 15 amino acids. The trim removed 5 bases at V and 4 bases at J, leaving 5 bases unmatched. The complete variable domain, with remaining parts taken from reference TRBV25-1 and TRBJ1-4, reads EADIYQTPRYLVIGTGKKITLECSQTMGHDKMYWYQQDPGMELHLIHYSYGVNSTEKGDLSSESTVSRIRTEHFPLTLESARPSHTSQYLCASSKSGQGNEKLFFGSGTQLSVL.

The J gene is TRBJ1-5, the V gene TRBV2, with 9 bases identical to TRBD1. V lost 11 bases to trimming and J lost 3 bases; unmatched junction nucleotides: 5. The CDR3 runs 13 residues. Germline V gene sequence: CDR1 SNHLY, CDR2 FYNNEI. The CDR3 sequence: CASGTGFNQPQHF. The DNA of the CDR3 is TGTGCCTCTGGGACAGGGTTCAATCAGCCCCAGCATTTT.